A selection of T cell receptor beta chains follows, all from one sample in a study of technical replicates of blood from a few donors. TCRdb's copy holds only in-frame clones and misses some; the assay was immunoSEQ multiplex PCR. The repertoire has roughly 76,000 clones, about 91% of them found once; the top ten carry around 0.37%. The sequenced material came from T cells isolated from PBMCs. The receptors here all came from a human donor in good health. Some clones in this sample may be carry-over from other donors' samples. CDR3s include the opening cysteine and the closing phenylalanine or tryptophan. The D gene is left open where the match is weak. Clone sizes are given selectively: once, few, many, or a class where the clone is expanded.

.,TRBV25-1,15,TRBJ2-3,TRBD1,TGTGCCAGCAGTGGGGACAGGGGATATACAGATACGCAGTATTTT,CASSGDRGYTDTQYF
.,TRBV11-3,16,TRBJ2-7,TRBD2,TGTGCCAGCAGCTTAGAGGGGGGGTCCATAGGCTACGAGCAGTACTTC,CASSLEGGSIGYEQYF
.,TRBV28,15,TRBJ1-1,.,TGTGCCAGCAGTCCACCCCAGACAGGTTACACTGAAGCTTTCTTT,CASSPPQTGYTEAFF
.,TRBV6-5,15,TRBJ2-7,TRBD2,TGTGCCAGCAGCCCCGGGACTAGGGGAACCTACGAGCAGTACTTC,CASSPGTRGTYEQYF
.,TRBV28,17,TRBJ2-1,.,TGTGCCAGCAGTCGCGGGGTCCGGGAATCGGTTTGGAATGAGCAGTTCTTC,CASSRGVRESVWNEQFF
.,TRBV19,16,TRBJ2-5,TRBD1,TGTGCCAGTAGTTCCCACGCCCGACAGGGCCAAGAGACCCAGTACTTC,CASSSHARQGQETQYF
.,TRBV18,18,TRBJ1-2,TRBD1,TGTGCCAGCTCACCCCCCTCGCCCTTGACAGGGGCTAACTATGGCTACACCTTC,CASSPPSPLTGANYGYTF
once,TRBV6-1,15,TRBJ1-5,.,TGTGCCAGCAGTGAACCCCGGGCAGGGAATCAGCCCCAGCATTTT,CASSEPRAGNQPQHF
.,TRBV6-1,15,TRBJ1-2,.,TGTGCCAGCAGGGCGACATTTACAGAAACCTATGGCTACACCTTC,CASRATFTETYGYTF
.,TRBV27,15,TRBJ2-5,TRBD2,TGTGCCAGCAGTAAAGTAGCGGGAGAAGGGGAGACCCAGTACTTC,CASSKVAGEGETQYF
.,TRBV27,12,TRBJ2-1,.,TGTGCCAGCAGTACCCTCCGGAATGAGCAGTTCTTC,CASSTLRNEQFF
.,TRBV19,17,TRBJ2-1,.,TGTGCCAGTAGTATTCTAGGAGGGGCTAGCTCCTACAATGAGCAGTTCTTC,CASSILGGASSYNEQFF
.,TRBV27,13,TRBJ1-1,.,TGTGCCAGCAGTTTGGGCAGGGGCACTGAAGCTTTCTTT,CASSLGRGTEAFF
.,TRBV11-1,19,TRBJ2-1,TRBD2,TGTGCCAGCAGCCGAAAAGGACTAGCGGGAGTAGGGTGGGACAATGAGCAGTTCTTC,CASSRKGLAGVGWDNEQFF
.,TRBV5-4,15,TRBJ1-1,TRBD1,TGTGCCAGCAGCTTGGGACAGGGGCTTAACACTGAAGCTTTCTTT,CASSLGQGLNTEAFF
.,TRBV5-4,17,TRBJ2-1,.,TGTGCCAGCAGCTTGGAAGTGGGGGCTAAAACCTACAATGAGCAGTTCTTC,CASSLEVGAKTYNEQFF
.,TRBV7-3,14,TRBJ2-1,TRBD2,TGTGCCAGCAGCTTAAGCGGGAGGTGGCCTGAGCAGTTCTTC,CASSLSGRWPEQFF
.,TRBV4-1,15,TRBJ1-1,TRBD1,TGCGCCAGCAGCCTCGTAGGGGGCGCAGACACTGAAGCTTTCTTT,CASSLVGGADTEAFF
.,TRBV5-1,16,TRBJ2-5,TRBD2,TGCGCCAGCACCCCGCTGCAGACTAGCGGGAGCGAGACCCAGTACTTC,CASTPLQTSGSETQYF
.,TRBV10-1,15,TRBJ1-2,.,TGCGCCAGCAGTGAGTGGGGGGAGGGGCACTATGGCTACACCTTC,CASSEWGEGHYGYTF
few,TRBV7-2,13,TRBJ2-7,.,TGTGCCAGCAGCTTTTCTAGCTCCTACGAGCAGTACTTC,CASSFSSSYEQYF
.,TRBV10-3,13,TRBJ2-3,.,TGTGCCATCAGTGAGTCTCCGTTGGATACGCAGTATTTT,CAISESPLDTQYF
.,TRBV7-3,14,TRBJ2-3,TRBD2,TGTGCCAGCAGCTCAGCGGGAGGGCCAGGTACGCAGTATTTT,CASSSAGGPGTQYF
.,TRBV20-1,11,TRBJ1-1,.,TGCAGTGCTAGTGGTACAGGGGAAGCTTTCTTT,CSASGTGEAFF
few,TRBV28,14,TRBJ1-1,.,TGTGCCAGCAGTTTAACAGGCCCGGGCACTGAAGCTTTCTTT,CASSLTGPGTEAFF
.,TRBV25-1,16,TRBJ2-3,TRBD2,TGTGCCAGCAGTGATCCTAGCGGGCCTAGCACAGATACGCAGTATTTT,CASSDPSGPSTDTQYF
.,TRBV4-1,18,TRBJ2-2,TRBD2,TGCGCCAGCAGCCCGCGGACTAGCGGGAGGGCCAGCACCGGGGAGCTGTTTTTT,CASSPRTSGRASTGELFF
once,TRBV5-1,15,TRBJ1-2,TRBD1,TGCGCCAGCAGCTTGGATTACGGGACAGGGAGTGGCTACACCTTC,CASSLDYGTGSGYTF
.,TRBV25-1,16,TRBJ1-2,.,TGTGCCAGCAGTACCTGGCGCGCGGGCGAAGACTATGGCTACACCTTC,CASSTWRAGEDYGYTF
.,TRBV14,19,TRBJ2-3,TRBD2,TGTGCCAGCAGCCAAGATTATTTCGGCGGGAGGGAAAGCACAGATACGCAGTATTTT,CASSQDYFGGRESTDTQYF
.,TRBV29-1,11,TRBJ1-1,.,TGCAGCGTTTCTCTGAACACTGAAGCTTTCTTT,CSVSLNTEAFF
.,TRBV7-9,13,TRBJ2-3,.,TGTGCCAGCAGCTTGTCGGAGACCGATACGCAGTATTTT,CASSLSETDTQYF
.,TRBV27,16,TRBJ2-4,TRBD1,TGTGCCAGCAGTTTAGGACAGGGGAGGTCAAAAAACATTCAGTACTTC,CASSLGQGRSKNIQYF
.,TRBV7-2,15,TRBJ2-3,TRBD1,TGTGCCAGCAGCTCCCGGGACAGGTGGGCAGATACGCAGTATTTT,CASSSRDRWADTQYF
.,TRBV7-2,16,TRBJ2-1,TRBD2,TGTGCCAGCAGCTTGACTAGCGGGACGTCTAGGAATGAGCAGTTCTTC,CASSLTSGTSRNEQFF
.,TRBV6-5,15,TRBJ1-1,.,TGTGCCAGCAGTTACGTTGGCTCCCGGGGAACTGAAGCTTTCTTT,CASSYVGSRGTEAFF